A single sample is the source of the 5 T cell receptor beta chains below, sequenced in a study of blood T cells in healthy people across ages. The use of a sample-barcoded 5' primer and a J-beta primer mix characterized a second PCR of roughly 6 to 11 cycles. TCRdb re-called the 5' RACE reads with MiXCR, one entry per CDR3 protein. This sample has some 1.5 million distinct CDR3 sequences; approximately 43% occur once, and the top ten carry 4%. Sequencing was done on a sample of blood. The receptors derive from a woman younger than 30 in good health.

This clonotype has a count of ten or more. In nucleotides, the CDR3 is TGTGCCAGCAGCTTGGCGCTAGCGGGGACCTACGAGCAGTACTTC. This sequence encodes CASSLALAGTYEQYF. This chain connects TRBV5-5 to TRBJ2-7, with TRBD2 matching 9 bases. The germline V gene encodes CDR1 SGHKS and CDR2 YYEKEE (reference sequence). The CDR3 has 15 amino acids. The V gene end was trimmed by 0 bases and the J gene end by 2 bases; junction bases not matched to a gene: 3.

The chain joins TRBV11-2 to TRBJ1-2; D gene unclear. Germline CDR1 and CDR2: SGHAT and FQNNGV. V lost 2 bases to trimming and J lost 5 bases, with 15 bases between them. The CDR3 sequence is 15 residues long. CDR3 residues: CASSLNLLGGYGYTF. The CDR3 region has the DNA TGTGCCAGCAGCTTAAACCTCCTTGGTGGATATGGCTACACCTTC.

The chain carries TRBV24-1 and TRBJ2-1; 8 bases map to TRBD1. Matching the DNA end better, TRBJ2-7 makes the J call doubtful. The length of the CDR3 is 15 residues. From germline, CDR1 is KGHDR and CDR2 SFDVKD. The chain's CDR3 is CATSERQGPYNEQYF. DNA for the CDR3: TGTGCCACCAGTGAAAGACAGGGGCCCTACAATGAGCAGTACTTC.

This chain joins TRBV7-2 and TRBJ2-3; tentatively, D is TRBD1 or TRBD2 (5 bases each). Germline loops: CDR1 SGHTA, CDR2 FQGNSA. This CDR3 has 13 residues. With 1 base removed from V and 9 bases from J, the gap between germline ends came to 11 bases. The DNA of the CDR3 is TGTGCCAGCAGCTTAGAGAGCAGGGAGACGCAGTATTTT. Its protein product is CASSLESRETQYF.

This chain joins TRBV4-3 and TRBJ2-3; D assignment may be TRBD1 or TRBD2 (5 bases each). With 4 bases removed from V and 2 bases from J, the gap between germline ends came to 16 bases. This CDR3 has 16 residues. Germline assignment: CDR1 LGHNA and CDR2 YSLEER. The CDR3 sequence: CASSPRPRGATDTQYF. The CDR3 coding sequence is TGCGCCAGCAGCCCCCGCCCGCGAGGGGCCACAGATACGCAGTATTTT.